This is a list of T cell receptor beta chains from one sample in a study of T cell changes during pregnancy in multiple sclerosis. Sequencing used immunoSEQ multiplex PCR; TCRdb keeps in-frame clones, though not all of them. The top ten clones hold 0.29% of a sample with about 69,000 clones, more than 85% of them seen once. The material sequenced was CD4+ T cells from peripheral blood mononuclear cells, taken in the third trimester of pregnancy. Source of these receptors: a female donor in good health, enrolled as a control in a pregnancy study. The CDR3 runs from the conserved cysteine through the conserved F or W. Each record gives: clone size, D gene, J gene, V gene, CDR3 protein, CDR3 DNA. A D gene is named only where the DNA matches it firmly. Clone size, where shown, is once, few, many, or a class for clones that have expanded.

NA,NA,TRBJ1-5,TRBV19,CASSTLGRENQPQHF,TGTGCCAGTAGTACCTTGGGACGGGAGAATCAGCCCCAGCATTTT
NA,NA,TRBJ2-7,TRBV6-5,CASSGLSGGVKEQYF,TGTGCCAGCAGTGGACTGAGTGGCGGGGTCAAGGAGCAGTACTTC
NA,NA,TRBJ2-6,TRBV18,CASSPSGANVLTF,TGTGCCAGCTCACCATCAGGGGCCAACGTCCTGACTTTC
NA,TRBD1,TRBJ1-3,TRBV5-4,CASSSRPTGGSGNTIYF,TGTGCCAGCAGCTCACGGCCGACAGGGGGCTCTGGAAACACCATATATTTT
NA,NA,TRBJ2-7,TRBV10-3,CASGASLAYEQYF,TGTGCCAGCGGGGCCTCCCTGGCCTACGAGCAGTACTTC
NA,TRBD2,TRBJ2-5,TRBV10-3,CAISSGGNQETQYF,TGTGCCATCAGTAGCGGGGGGAACCAAGAGACCCAGTACTTC
NA,NA,TRBJ2-5,TRBV7-2,CASSFLQETQYF,TGTGCCAGCAGCTTTTTACAAGAGACCCAGTACTTC
NA,TRBD2,TRBJ2-7,TRBV4-3,CASSQEWLAEPYEQYF,TGCGCCAGCAGCCAAGAATGGCTAGCGGAACCCTACGAGCAGTACTTC
NA,NA,TRBJ1-2,TRBV30,CAWSVSYGYTF,TGTGCCTGGAGCGTGAGCTATGGCTACACCTTC
once,TRBD2,TRBJ2-3,TRBV11-3,CASSPGTSGGAGTDTQYF,TGTGCCAGCTCGCCAGGGACTAGCGGGGGGGCCGGCACAGATACGCAGTATTTT
NA,NA,TRBJ1-2,TRBV27,CASSFETGYGYTF,TGTGCCAGCAGTTTCGAGACGGGATATGGCTACACCTTC
NA,TRBD1,TRBJ1-2,TRBV25-1,CASRTTGGSYGYTF,TGTGCCAGCAGGACGACAGGGGGCAGCTATGGCTACACCTTC
NA,NA,TRBJ1-1,TRBV7-9,CASSLDMNTEAFF,TGTGCCAGCAGCTTAGATATGAACACTGAAGCTTTCTTT
NA,NA,TRBJ1-2,TRBV19,CASSISLVIDRRGYTF,TGTGCCAGTAGTATTTCCCTCGTAATTGACAGGCGCGGCTACACCTTC
NA,TRBD2,TRBJ2-7,TRBV18,CASSPPLAGGSWDEQYF,TGTGCCAGCTCACCACCGTTAGCGGGGGGGAGTTGGGACGAGCAGTACTTC
NA,NA,TRBJ2-7,TRBV7-7,CASSLGGPYEQYF,TGTGCCAGCAGCTTAGGTGGGCCCTACGAGCAGTACTTC
NA,NA,TRBJ1-1,TRBV11-3,CASSPGGQTNTEAFF,TGTGCCAGCAGCCCAGGAGGGCAGACGAACACTGAAGCTTTCTTT
once,NA,TRBJ1-2,TRBV30,CAWSVGRDYGYTF,TGTGCCTGGAGTGTCGGCAGGGACTATGGCTACACCTTC
few,NA,TRBJ2-7,TRBV2,CASSARRAVAYEQYF,TGTGCCAGCAGCGCCCGGCGGGCGGTAGCCTACGAGCAGTACTTC
NA,TRBD1,TRBJ1-2,TRBV5-5,CASSPAPGQGYGYTF,TGTGCCAGCTCCCCGGCTCCGGGACAGGGGTATGGCTACACCTTC
NA,NA,TRBJ1-1,TRBV11-2,CASSSHGEAFF,TGTGCCAGCAGCTCCCACGGTGAAGCTTTCTTT
NA,TRBD2,TRBJ2-1,TRBV5-6,CASSKGLAVYNEQFF,TGTGCCAGCAGCAAGGGACTAGCGGTGTACAATGAGCAGTTCTTC
NA,NA,TRBJ1-4,TRBV21-1,CASSPRQASNEKLFF,TGTGCCAGCAGCCCAAGACAGGCGTCTAATGAAAAACTGTTTTTT
NA,NA,TRBJ1-1,TRBV5-4,CASSPGARLSTEAFF,TGTGCCAGCAGTCCAGGGGCTCGATTGTCCACTGAAGCTTTCTTT
NA,NA,TRBJ1-4,TRBV4-3,CASSQEWRGLANEKLFF,TGCGCCAGCAGCCAAGAGTGGAGGGGTTTGGCTAATGAAAAACTGTTTTTT
NA,TRBD2,TRBJ2-5,TRBV7-2,CASSQGRGGRETQYF,TGTGCCAGCAGCCAAGGGCGGGGGGGCCGAGAGACCCAGTACTTC